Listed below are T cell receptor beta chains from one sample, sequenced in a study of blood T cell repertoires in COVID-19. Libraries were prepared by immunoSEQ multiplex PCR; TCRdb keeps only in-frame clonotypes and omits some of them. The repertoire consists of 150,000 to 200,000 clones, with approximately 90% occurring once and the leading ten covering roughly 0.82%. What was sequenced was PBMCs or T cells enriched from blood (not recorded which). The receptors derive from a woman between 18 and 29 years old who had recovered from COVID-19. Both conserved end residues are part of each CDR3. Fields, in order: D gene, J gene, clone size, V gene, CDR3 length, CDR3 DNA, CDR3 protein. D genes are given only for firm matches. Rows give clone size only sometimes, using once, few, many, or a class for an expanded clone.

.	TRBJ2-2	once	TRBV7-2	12	TGTGCCAGCAGCTTTCCCCCGGGGGAGCTGTTTTTT	CASSFPPGELFF
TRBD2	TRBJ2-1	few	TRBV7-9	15	TGTGCCAGCAGCCGTTCGGTGGGGGGAGGGGATGAGCAGTTCTTC	CASSRSVGGGDEQFF
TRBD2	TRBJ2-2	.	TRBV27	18	TGTGCCAGCAGTTTGGGGGGAGCGGGAGGGCAGCGGGTCGGGGAGCTGTTTTTT	CASSLGGAGGQRVGELFF
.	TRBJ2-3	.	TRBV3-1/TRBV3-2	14	TGTGCCAGCAGCCAAGGGACTAGCACAGATACGCAGTATTTT	CASSQGTSTDTQYF
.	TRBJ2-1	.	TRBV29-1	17	TGCAGCGTTGTGGGACAGGGGACTAGCGGAGCCTACAATGAGCAGTTCTTC	CSVVGQGTSGAYNEQFF
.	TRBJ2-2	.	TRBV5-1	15	TGCGCCAGCAGCTTGGGCGGGTCGAACACCGGGGAGCTGTTTTTT	CASSLGGSNTGELFF
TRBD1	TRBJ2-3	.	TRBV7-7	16	TGTGCTAGCAGCCCCGGTCCGGGACAGGGATTTGATACGCAGTATTTT	CASSPGPGQGFDTQYF
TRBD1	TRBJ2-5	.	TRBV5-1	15	TGCGCCAGCAGCGCACGGACAGGGGAAATTGAGACCCAGTACTTC	CASSARTGEIETQYF
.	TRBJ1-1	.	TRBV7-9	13	TGTGCCAGCAGCCGAGGGTCGCGCACTGAAGCTTTCTTT	CASSRGSRTEAFF
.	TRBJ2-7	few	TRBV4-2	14	TGTGCCAGCACCCCTCGGGCCGGGACCTACGAGCAGTACTTC	CASTPRAGTYEQYF
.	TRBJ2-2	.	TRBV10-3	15	TGTGCCATCAGTTGGACAGCGGCAAACACCGGGGAGCTGTTTTTT	CAISWTAANTGELFF
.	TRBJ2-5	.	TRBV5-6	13	TGTGCCAGCAGCTTGGGAGTTTACGAGACCCAGTACTTC	CASSLGVYETQYF
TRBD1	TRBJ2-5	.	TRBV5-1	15	TGCGCCAGCAGCTTGGCCGGTGACAGGGCTAAGACCCAGTACTTC	CASSLAGDRAKTQYF
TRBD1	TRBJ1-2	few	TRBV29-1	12	TGCAGCGCGACCCGGGACAGGGGGAGCTACACCTTC	CSATRDRGSYTF